This T cell receptor beta chain was captured by sequencing in a study of early T cells in non-severe SARS-CoV-2 infection. V lost 3 bases, J lost 11 bases, and 11 bases lay in between. CDR3 length: 12 residues. Looked up from germline, CDR1 is SGHRS and CDR2 is YFSETQ. Only a few counts were recorded for this clonotype. Each CDR3 protein is one row after TCRdb ran MiXCR on the 5' RACE reads. The sample includes about 100,000 distinct CDR3 sequences, 13% of them seen just once. The TCR was taken from an adult who was a healthcare worker with PCR-confirmed SARS-CoV-2 infection or an uninfected control (not recorded which). Sample: whole blood. V usage is TRBV5-1 and J usage is TRBJ1-4; perhaps TRBD1 as D (5 bases). CDR3 in DNA: TGCGCCAGCAGCTCCGACAGAAGGAAACTGTTTTTT. It translates to CASSSDRRKLFF.